Below are 24 T cell receptor beta chains sequenced from a single sample in a study of control samples from healthy donors and cancer patients (dated by TCRdb to about 2020). Libraries were made using the immunoSEQ multiplex PCR assay. TCRdb obtained this table from immuneACCESS and retained in-frame rearrangements with V and J assigned. These tables miss some clones; where compared with another copy, unresolved V genes account for less than half of the shortfall, and the remainder is unexplained. For this sample the table gives fewer than 200,000 clones, of which around nine tenths were detected only once. About 1.4% of the sample rests with the top ten. Sample: blood. The receptor set was obtained from a man younger than 40 in good health.

CDR3 sequence reads: CASSAPDQPQHF. The CDR3 DNA reads as TGTGCCAGCAGTGCTCCGGATCAGCCCCAGCATTTT. This chain joins TRBV28 and TRBJ1-5; D is ambiguous. Per the germline V gene, CDR1 is MDHEN and CDR2 is SYDVKM. V dropped 5 bases and J dropped 5 bases, with 7 bases sitting between them. CDR3 size: 12 residues.

V and J are TRBV12-5 and TRBJ2-1, with 9 bases aligning to TRBD2. The CDR3 contains 15 residues. Germline CDR1 LGHNT, CDR2 FRNRAP. The junction had 2 bases not matched to a gene; V was cut back by 1 base and J by 4 bases. CDR3 coding DNA: TGTGCTAGTGGTTTGGGACTAGCGGAGTACAATGAGCAGTTCTTC. Translation gives CASGLGLAEYNEQFF. Drawing the rest from reference TRBV12-5 and TRBJ2-1, the complete variable domain is DARVTQTPRHKVTEMGQEVTMRCQPILGHNTVFWYRQTMMQGLELLAYFRNRAPLDDSGMPKDRFSAEMPDATLATLKIQPSEPRDSAVYFCASGLGLAEYNEQFFGPGTRLTVL.

Points on this clone: The sample has other DNA sequences that encode this CDR3 too. V is TRBV19 and J is TRBJ1-3, with a tentative D call TRBD1 (5 bases). The V gene lost 3 bases and the J gene lost 3 bases, with 9 bases spanning the gap. The CDR3 covers 14 residues. From germline, CDR1 is LNHDA and CDR2 SQIVND (reference sequence). CDR3 loop: CASSIPGSGNTIYF. The CDR3 nucleotides are TGTGCCAGTAGTATTCCAGGGAGTGGAAACACCATATATTTT. Using reference TRBV19 and TRBJ1-3 for the parts outside the CDR3, the full variable domain is DGGITQSPKYLFRKEGQNVTLSCEQNLNHDAMYWYRQDPGQGLRLIYYSQIVNDFQKGDIAEGYSVSREKKESFPLTVTSAQKNPTAFYLCASSIPGSGNTIYFGEGSWLTVV.

This clone has only a few counts. The rearrangement joins TRBV9 to TRBJ1-1; D unresolved. The V gene's germline CDR1 is SGDLS and CDR2 YYNGEE. CDR3 length: 13 residues. The V end lost 1 base, the J end lost 0 bases, and 4 bases lay between the germline ends. CDR3 bases: TGTGCCAGCAGCGTAAGCATGAACACTGAAGCTTTCTTT. This encodes CASSVSMNTEAFF.

The chain employs TRBV6-2 or TRBV6-3 and TRBJ1-2, with D possibly being TRBD1 (6 bases). Germline CDR1 reads MNHEY; CDR2 reads SVGEGT. Trimming stripped 0 bases from V and 2 bases from J, with 7 bases between. This CDR3 is built from 14 residues. CDR3 sequence (DNA): TGTGCCAGCAGTTACTCGGGACAAAACTATGGCTACACCTTC. Protein sequence: CASSYSGQNYGYTF.

The chain couples TRBV2 to TRBJ1-4; D is uncertain. Trimming removed 6 bases from V and 5 bases from J, with 16 bases in between. There are 15 residues in the CDR3. CDR1 is SNHLY and CDR2 is FYNNEI in the germline V gene. For the CDR3, the DNA is TGTGCCAGCAGGGACCCGGCAGCATCAAATGAAAAACTGTTTTTT. Translating gives CASRDPAASNEKLFF. The complete variable domain, with remaining parts taken from reference TRBV2 and TRBJ1-4, reads EPEVTQTPSHQVTQMGQEVILRCVPISNHLYFYWYRQILGQKVEFLVSFYNNEISEKSEIFDDQFSVERPDGSNFTLKIRSTKLEDSAMYFCASRDPAASNEKLFFGSGTQLSVL.

The chain links TRBV6-6 to TRBJ1-1; D gene ambiguous. The germline gives CDR1 MNHNY, CDR2 SVGAGI (reference sequence). V was trimmed by 7 bases and J by 0 bases, leaving 9 bases between them. This CDR3 comprises 13 residues. CDR3 DNA: TGTGCCAGCAAAATTTTGATGAACACTGAAGCTTTCTTT. It is translated as CASKILMNTEAFF.

The chain carries TRBV4-1 and TRBJ1-1; D perhaps matches TRBD1 (5 bases). V dropped 8 bases and J dropped 8 bases, with 33 bases sitting between them. The CDR3 contains 18 residues. CDR1 MGHRA and CDR2 YSYEKL come from the germline V gene. The CDR3 bases are TGCGCCAGCCGAGGGTTCCGGGGCGATGCGGGAAAGGGAGGGGAAGCTTTCTTT. This sequence encodes CASRGFRGDAGKGGEAFF.

The chain recombines TRBV7-9 with TRBJ1-4; unclear D gene. The CDR3 covers 16 residues. V lost 2 bases and J 0 bases, leaving 10 bases between the germline ends. CDR1 SEHNR and CDR2 FQNEAQ come from the germline V gene (reference sequence). The chain's CDR3 is CASSLIQISTNEKLFF. CDR3 sequence (DNA): TGTGCCAGCAGCTTAATACAGATCTCAACTAATGAAAAACTGTTTTTT.

The V gene is TRBV10-2, the J gene TRBJ2-1, with D hard to call. CDR1 and CDR2 from the germline V gene are WSHSY and SAAADI. This CDR3 region has 15 residues. V shed 0 bases and J shed 8 bases, with 14 bases lying between them. In DNA, the CDR3 is TGCGCCAGCAGTGAGTCAAACGCCAGAAGGGATGAGCAGTTCTTC. Protein sequence: CASSESNARRDEQFF.

This clone appeared once. The chain couples TRBV5-1 to TRBJ1-1; D gene ambiguous. Looked up from germline, CDR1 is SGHRS and CDR2 is YFSETQ. This CDR3 comprises 12 residues. V gave up 4 bases and J gave up 7 bases, with 11 bases separating them. CDR3 nucleotide sequence: TGCGCCAGCAGCCTATACGGAAGTGAAGCTTTCTTT. Translating gives CASSLYGSEAFF.

This sequence joins TRBV15 and TRBJ2-3; either TRBD1 or TRBD2 may supply D (5 bases each). V was cut by 6 bases and J by 2 bases, with 15 bases left in between. CDR3 length: 15 amino acids. The V gene's germline CDR1 is LNHNV and CDR2 YYDKDF (reference sequence). The CDR3 DNA follows: TGTGCCACCAGGGCTAGGGACGACTTCACAGATACGCAGTATTTT. This gives the protein CATRARDDFTDTQYF.

This rearrangement joins TRBV9 to TRBJ2-2; D gene uncertain. Trimming left V 4 bases short and J 6 bases short, with 10 bases between. The germline CDR1 and CDR2 sequences are SGDLS and YYNGEE. This CDR3 has 13 residues. CDR3 protein: CASSLTRAGELFF. In DNA, the CDR3 is TGTGCCAGCAGCTTGACCCGCGCCGGGGAGCTGTTTTTT.

The chain couples TRBV6-6 to TRBJ2-3; TRBD2 might be the D (6 bases). V was cut by 5 bases and J by 3 bases, with 21 bases left in between. CDR1 MNHNY and CDR2 SVGAGI come from the germline V gene (reference sequence). There are 17 residues in the CDR3. In DNA, the CDR3 is TGTGCCAGCAGTCGCCGCGGAGGGGCGCGTGGGACAGATACGCAGTATTTT. Amino acid sequence: CASSRRGGARGTDTQYF.

This clone was found once. This rearrangement joins TRBV5-1 to TRBJ1-4; TRBD1 agrees at 7 bases. Germline V gives CDR1 SGHRS, CDR2 YFSETQ. The V gene end was trimmed by 0 bases and the J gene end by 7 bases; junction bases not matched to a gene: 3. CDR3 length equals 14 residues. CDR3: CASSLGDSTEKLFF. Written as DNA, the CDR3 is TGCGCCAGCAGCTTGGGGGACAGCACTGAAAAACTGTTTTTT.

This clone was counted once. This rearrangement joins TRBV30 to TRBJ2-7; D is tentatively TRBD1 or TRBD2 (6 bases each). From germline, CDR1 is GTSNPN and CDR2 SVGIG (reference sequence). The CDR3 has 14 amino acids. Between the trimmed V and J ends, which lost 0 bases and 6 bases, there was a span of 15 bases. Written as DNA, the CDR3 is TGTGCCTGGAGTGTTATTCGAGGGGGAGGCGAGCAGTACTTC. Translated: CAWSVIRGGGEQYF.

The V and J genes are TRBV5-1 and TRBJ1-2; D call uncertain. The CDR3 covers 14 residues. Germline-derived CDR1 and CDR2 are SGHRS and YFSETQ. The V gene lost 4 bases and the J gene lost 3 bases, with 13 bases spanning the gap. The DNA for the CDR3 is TGCGCCAGCAGCGACCTGACACCTGACTATGGCTACACCTTC. Translating it yields CASSDLTPDYGYTF.

In DNA, the CDR3 is TGTGCCAGCAGTTTCGCGGGAGGTAAAACAGATACGCAGTATTTT. Translated: CASSFAGGKTDTQYF. This chain connects TRBV27 to TRBJ2-3, with 8 bases that match TRBD2. The V gene end was trimmed by 3 bases and the J gene end by 3 bases; junction bases not matched to a gene: 5. CDR1 MNHEY and CDR2 SMNVEV come from the germline V gene (reference sequence). The CDR3 loop spans 15 amino acids.

The CDR3 spells CAWARGGDGEQFF. DNA for the CDR3: TGTGCCTGGGCCCGCGGGGGGGACGGAGAGCAGTTCTTC. This chain joins TRBV30 and TRBJ2-1; TRBD2 matches 9 bases. The germline CDR1 and CDR2 sequences are GTSNPN and SVGIG (reference sequence). Trimming at V came to 5 bases and at J to 10 bases, leaving 9 bases not matched to a gene. The CDR3 runs 13 residues.

The chain recombines TRBV15 with TRBJ2-3; D not resolved. The V and J ends lost 3 bases and 1 base respectively, with 5 bases between them. This CDR3 is built from 13 residues. Germline CDR1 and CDR2: LNHNV and YYDKDF (reference sequence). The CDR3 sequence: CATSRVGTDTQYF. CDR3 in DNA: TGTGCCACCAGCAGGGTGGGCACAGATACGCAGTATTTT.

The rearrangement links TRBV5-1 to TRBJ1-1; TRBD1 might be the D (6 bases). Germline CDR1 and CDR2: SGHRS and YFSETQ. The V and J ends lost 0 bases and 4 bases respectively, with 13 bases between them. The CDR3 length is 15 residues. The CDR3 bases are TGCGCCAGCAGCTTGGCCAGGGGCGGGGGCACTGAAGCTTTCTTT. Translated: CASSLARGGGTEAFF.

This chain joins TRBV6-5 and TRBJ2-3, with TRBD2 identical over 12 bases. Germline V gene sequence: CDR1 MNHEY, CDR2 SVGAGI. J gave up 8 bases and V 4 bases, and 7 bases lay outside the gene matches. This CDR3 is built from 15 residues. The CDR3 protein is CASSSSGRGKSTQYF. The CDR3 bases are TGTGCCAGCAGTTCTAGCGGGAGGGGCAAAAGTACGCAGTATTTT.

Written as DNA, the CDR3 is TGTGCCAGCAGCTTGAATCACCTCTCCTACGAGCAGTACTTC. Its translation: CASSLNHLSYEQYF. This chain joins TRBV5-5 and TRBJ2-7; D unresolved. This CDR3 is 14 amino acids long. V gave up 1 base and J gave up 0 bases, with 8 bases separating them. The germline V gene has CDR1 SGHKS and CDR2 YYEKEE (reference sequence).

About this clone: Other nucleotide sequences in the sample specify the same CDR3. This rearrangement joins TRBV27 to TRBJ1-1; 9 nucleotides match TRBD1. The CDR3 spans 15 residues. Germline lookup yields CDR1 MNHEY and CDR2 SMNVEV (reference sequence). With 2 bases clipped from V and 1 base from J, the junction kept 2 bases outside the gene matches. In DNA form, the CDR3 reads TGTGCCAGCAGTTTAACAGGGGGCACGAACACTGAAGCTTTCTTT. Amino acids: CASSLTGGTNTEAFF.